The next 30 T cell receptor beta chains were all read from a single sample in a study of early stage breast cancer tumors. Assay used: immunoSEQ multiplex PCR; TCRdb lists only in-frame clones, some missing. The sample has some 48,000 clones; about 80% are singletons. Sequenced input: blood. The source is a person in their fifties with breast cancer.

The chain employs TRBV4-1 and TRBJ1-3; D is undetermined. V shed 3 bases and J shed 0 bases, with 12 bases lying between them. Germline V gene lookup returns CDR1 MGHRA and CDR2 YSYEKL. The CDR3 runs 16 residues. CDR3 protein: CASSQGQAASGNTIYF. Here the CDR3 DNA reads TGCGCCAGCAGCCAGGGTCAGGCAGCCTCTGGAAACACCATATATTTT.

This chain joins TRBV25-1 and TRBJ2-7, with 10 bases fitting TRBD2. Trimming removed 1 base from V and 2 bases from J; junction bases left unmatched: 5. From germline, CDR1 is MGHDK and CDR2 SYGVNS. There are 16 residues in the CDR3. Here the CDR3 reads CASSEWGAGGPYEQYF. CDR3 nucleotides: TGTGCCAGCAGTGAATGGGGAGCGGGGGGGCCCTACGAGCAGTACTTC.

For the CDR3, the DNA is TGTGCCAGCAGAGGGACCCCGGCAGGGGAGCAGTACTTC. Translated, it gives CASRGTPAGEQYF. The chain has TRBV6-5 and TRBJ2-7, with D tentatively TRBD1 or TRBD2 (5 bases each). The length of the CDR3 is 13 residues. Per germline, CDR1 MNHEY and CDR2 SVGAGI. V lost 6 bases, J lost 7 bases, and 16 bases lay in between.

The rearrangement uses TRBV29-1 and TRBJ2-5; no clear D gene. Germline CDR1 SQVTM, CDR2 ANQGSEA. Trimming stripped 4 bases from V and 2 bases from J, with 8 bases between. The CDR3 has 12 amino acids. In DNA, the CDR3 is TGCAGCGTTGTTGATCTACAAGAGACCCAGTACTTC. It translates to CSVVDLQETQYF.

The rearrangement uses TRBV5-1 and TRBJ1-2, with D perhaps TRBD1 (5 bases). CDR1 and CDR2 from the germline V gene are SGHRS and YFSETQ. This CDR3 has 14 amino acids. V lost 4 bases to trimming and J lost 6 bases, with 16 bases between them. The CDR3 DNA is TGCGCCAGCAGCGCAGTCCCGGGACCGGATGGCTACACCTTC. Translating it yields CASSAVPGPDGYTF.

The chain links TRBV27 to TRBJ2-3; 10 bases match TRBD2. Germline assignment: CDR1 MNHEY and CDR2 SMNVEV (reference sequence). With 3 bases clipped from V and 3 bases from J, the junction kept 6 bases outside the gene matches. This CDR3 region has 16 residues. CDR3 sequence: CASSFRAGGRTDTQYF. The DNA of the CDR3 is TGTGCCAGCAGTTTTAGAGCGGGGGGGCGTACAGATACGCAGTATTTT.

The rearrangement joins TRBV9 to TRBJ1-3, with 9 bases aligning to TRBD1. Germline V gene lookup returns CDR1 SGDLS and CDR2 YYNGEE. J was trimmed by 8 bases and V by 3 bases; bases with no gene match: 3. This CDR3 contains 13 residues. The CDR3 DNA reads TGTGCCAGCAGCGGAGACAGGGGGTACACCATATATTTT. Residues: CASSGDRGYTIYF.

The chain joins TRBV6-1 to TRBJ1-2; tentative D call: TRBD1 (5 bases). Germline V lookup: CDR1 MNHNS, CDR2 SASEGT. V dropped 7 bases and J dropped 7 bases, with 19 bases sitting between them. The CDR3 runs 14 residues. The CDR3: CASTDNGGFTGYTF. The CDR3 region has the DNA TGTGCCAGCACTGACAACGGGGGTTTTACTGGCTACACCTTC.

The CDR3 DNA reads as TGTGCCAGCAGCCCCCGGGACGGAAGAAGCTCTGGAAACACCATATATTTT. Translating it yields CASSPRDGRSSGNTIYF. This chain links TRBV7-8 with TRBJ1-3; maybe TRBD1 (5 bases). The V gene lost 5 bases and the J gene lost 0 bases, with 17 bases spanning the gap. This CDR3 comprises 17 residues. Germline lookup yields CDR1 SGHVS and CDR2 FQNEAQ.

This clone was detected a few times. The V gene is TRBV7-9, the J gene TRBJ1-3; no firm D call. Germline CDR1 and CDR2: SEHNR and FQNEAQ (reference sequence). Trimming shortened V by 5 bases and J by 0 bases, and 17 bases separated the two germline ends. The CDR3 length is 17 residues. The CDR3 loop is CASSLNIRSSSGNTIYF. Here the CDR3 DNA reads TGTGCCAGCAGCCTAAACATCAGGTCTAGCTCTGGAAACACCATATATTTT.

V usage is TRBV9 and J usage is TRBJ2-2; possible D gene TRBD2, 6 bases. This CDR3 comprises 21 residues. V shed 0 bases and J shed 2 bases, with 26 bases lying between them. CDR1 is SGDLS, CDR2 YYNGEE, per germline. In nucleotides, the CDR3 is TGTGCCAGCAGCGTAGAGAAGGGGCGGGACCCCCTAAAAGGTAACACCGGGGAGCTGTTTTTT. It specifies CASSVEKGRDPLKGNTGELFF.

The J gene is TRBJ2-6, the V gene TRBV15; 9 bases are shared with TRBD1. Germline CDR1 and CDR2: LNHNV and YYDKDF (reference sequence). The CDR3 is made up of 16 amino acids. V lost 7 bases and J lost 4; bases outside the gene matches: 8. CDR3 protein: CATTYYRGPGANVLTF. The CDR3 DNA follows: TGTGCCACCACATATTACAGGGGGCCGGGGGCCAACGTCCTGACTTTC.

The genes are TRBV4-2 and TRBJ2-4, with D possibly being TRBD1 (6 bases). V was cut by 3 bases and J by 6 bases, with 18 bases left in between. CDR1 is LGHNA and CDR2 is YNFKEQ in the germline V gene. The length of the CDR3 is 16 residues. In DNA, the CDR3 is TGTGCCAGCAGCCAGTCCTCCGGGACAAGGATAAACATTCAGTACTTC. This translates into CASSQSSGTRINIQYF.

This clone was recorded once. The chain links TRBV19 to TRBJ1-2, with TRBD1 identical over 7 bases. Germline CDR1 is LNHDA and CDR2 is SQIVND (reference sequence). V shed 4 bases and J 7 bases; nucleotides not matched to a gene: 9. The CDR3 covers 14 residues. In nucleotides, the CDR3 is TGTGCCAGTAGTACACCGACAGGGACGGTTGGCTACACCTTC. Translating it yields CASSTPTGTVGYTF.

This clone appeared a few times. CDR3 in DNA: TGTGCCAGCAGCTTCGACAGGGGGCGCACAGATACGCAGTATTTT. It codes for CASSFDRGRTDTQYF. The V and J genes are TRBV5-4 and TRBJ2-3; the match to TRBD1 covers 10 bases. J was trimmed by 1 base and V by 2 bases; bases with no gene match: 1. The CDR3 loop spans 15 amino acids. CDR1 and CDR2 (germline): SGHNT, YYREEE (reference sequence). Together with reference TRBV5-4 and TRBJ2-3, the CDR3 gives the full variable domain: ETGVTQSPTHLIKTRGQQVTLRCSSQSGHNTVSWYQQALGQGPQFIFQYYREEENGRGNFPPRFSGLQFPNYSSELNVNALELDDSALYLCASSFDRGRTDTQYFGPGTRLTVL.

This clone has just a few counts. The CDR3 nucleotides read TGTGCCAGCAGCCTACGGGACAGGGGGGTTTCCTACGAGCAGTACTTC. This codes for CASSLRDRGVSYEQYF. The chain combines TRBV7-9 with TRBJ2-7; TRBD1 aligns across 11 bases. V lost 5 bases to trimming and J lost 1 base; unmatched junction nucleotides: 7. CDR3 length: 16 residues. Germline-derived CDR1 and CDR2 are SEHNR and FQNEAQ (reference sequence).

The gene calls are TRBV11-1 and TRBJ2-3; 8 bases align to TRBD2. CDR1 SGHAT and CDR2 FQDESV come from the germline V gene (reference sequence). V was pared by 1 base and J by 2 bases, with 2 bases of the junction left unmatched. There are 15 residues in the CDR3. In nucleotides, the CDR3 is TGTGCCAGCAGCTTAGTAGCGGGAATCACAGATACGCAGTATTTT. This encodes CASSLVAGITDTQYF.

This chain joins TRBV7-9 and TRBJ1-4; no definite D call. This CDR3 has 16 amino acids. Per the germline V gene, CDR1 is SEHNR and CDR2 is FQNEAQ (reference sequence). The V gene lost 4 bases and the J gene lost 3 bases, with 15 bases spanning the gap. CDR3 residues: CASSSGVQAANEKLFF. CDR3 bases: TGTGCCAGCAGCTCCGGAGTTCAGGCGGCTAATGAAAAACTGTTTTTT.

The rearrangement joins TRBV11-2 to TRBJ2-7; 7 positions agree with TRBD2. J was trimmed by 3 bases and V by 5 bases; bases with no gene match: 13. Looked up from germline, CDR1 is SGHAT and CDR2 is FQNNGV. This CDR3 has 16 residues. CDR3 coding DNA: TGTGCCAGCAGCCCCTTGGGAGGGGCCCGGCGCTACGAGCAGTACTTC. The encoded protein is CASSPLGGARRYEQYF.

The chain couples TRBV27 to TRBJ2-7; D might be TRBD1 or TRBD2, each matching 5 bases. This CDR3 has 15 residues. Trimming shortened V by 0 bases and J by 0 bases, and 9 bases separated the two germline ends. The germline V gene has CDR1 MNHEY and CDR2 SMNVEV (reference sequence). The CDR3 is CASSLSSGSSYEQYF. The CDR3 region has the DNA TGTGCCAGCAGTTTATCCTCAGGGAGCTCCTACGAGCAGTACTTC.

V is TRBV10-1 and J is TRBJ2-2; possibly TRBD1 for D (6 bases). The V and J ends lost 7 bases and 5 bases respectively, with 14 bases between them. This CDR3 is built from 14 residues. CDR1 and CDR2 from the germline V gene are WNHNN and SYGVQD (reference sequence). CDR3 in DNA: TGCGCCAGCACCGGACCCCAGGGGACCGGGGAGCTGTTTTTT. This translates into CASTGPQGTGELFF.

The J gene is TRBJ2-1, the V gene TRBV29-1, with 12 bases lining up with TRBD2. Germline CDR1 reads SQVTM; CDR2 reads ANQGSEA. This CDR3 is 13 amino acids long. Trimming at V came to 8 bases and at J to 4 bases, leaving 3 bases not matched to a gene. In DNA, the CDR3 is TGCAGCACTCTAGCGGGAGGGTACAATGAGCAGTTCTTC. Translation gives CSTLAGGYNEQFF.

The V and J genes are TRBV5-1 and TRBJ1-1; TRBD1 might be the D (6 bases). This CDR3 has 14 residues. The germline V and J ends were trimmed by 4 bases and 0 bases, with 10 bases remaining between them. The germline V gene has CDR1 SGHRS and CDR2 YFSETQ. CDR3 loop: CASSPGALNTEAFF. CDR3 nucleotide sequence: TGCGCCAGCAGCCCAGGGGCTCTGAACACTGAAGCTTTCTTT.

This sequence joins TRBV11-2 and TRBJ2-4; D is possibly TRBD1 or TRBD2 (5 bases each). CDR3 size: 18 residues. Deletions cut 5 bases from V and 6 bases from J, with 26 bases between. The germline CDR1 and CDR2 sequences are SGHAT and FQNNGV. CDR3 amino acids: CASSLFSPLRDPVNIQYF. CDR3 bases: TGTGCCAGCAGCCTTTTTTCCCCCCTCCGGGACCCAGTAAACATTCAGTACTTC.

V is TRBV5-6 and J is TRBJ1-5; 7 nucleotides match TRBD1. Germline values: CDR1 SGHDT, CDR2 YYEEEE. The trim removed 4 bases at V and 4 bases at J, leaving 5 bases unmatched. The CDR3 totals 14 residues. This CDR3 reads CASSRRDRNQPQHF. DNA of the CDR3: TGTGCCAGCAGCCGTCGGGACAGAAATCAGCCCCAGCATTTT.

The chain has TRBV10-3 and TRBJ1-1; D is undetermined. Deletions cut 5 bases from V and 4 bases from J, with 14 bases between. The germline V gene has CDR1 ENHRY and CDR2 SYGVKD. The CDR3 is made up of 14 amino acids. CDR3 DNA: TGTGCCATCAGTTACGGGGTAGAAAGCACTGAAGCTTTCTTT. It codes for CAISYGVESTEAFF.

The gene calls are TRBV11-2 and TRBJ2-7; 7 bases are a match to TRBD1. The CDR3 totals 12 residues. The germline gives CDR1 SGHAT, CDR2 FQNNGV. Trimming cost V 5 bases and J 5 bases; bases outside gene matches: 3. CDR3 nucleotide sequence: TGTGCCAGCAGCGCCGGGACAGACGAGCAGTACTTC. Amino acids: CASSAGTDEQYF.

The CDR3 bases are TGTGCCAGCAGCCCCGGAGCGGGGGTCGGGGAGACCCAGTACTTC. As protein: CASSPGAGVGETQYF. V is TRBV4-2 and J is TRBJ2-5, with 8 bases identical to TRBD2. The CDR3 spans 15 residues. Germline trimming cut 4 bases from V and 5 bases from J; bases unmatched to any gene: 9. Germline CDR1 LGHNA, CDR2 YNFKEQ.

V is TRBV5-1 and J is TRBJ2-7; 7 nucleotides align to TRBD2. Germline trimming cut 4 bases from V and 3 bases from J; bases unmatched to any gene: 7. The CDR3 is 14 residues long. Per germline, CDR1 SGHRS and CDR2 YFSETQ. CDR3: CASSPGLDGYEQYF. Here the CDR3 DNA reads TGCGCCAGCAGCCCTGGACTAGACGGCTACGAGCAGTACTTC.

This clone appeared a single time. The chain is built from TRBV7-2 and TRBJ2-1, with 9 bases identical to TRBD2. V lost 5 bases, J lost 8 bases, and 13 bases stayed unmatched. Germline V lookup: CDR1 SGHTA, CDR2 FQGNSA. The CDR3 is 16 amino acids. The CDR3 DNA reads TGTGCCAGCAGCCCTCAGGCGGGAGGGTATCATCATGAGCAGTTCTTC. It is translated as CASSPQAGGYHHEQFF.